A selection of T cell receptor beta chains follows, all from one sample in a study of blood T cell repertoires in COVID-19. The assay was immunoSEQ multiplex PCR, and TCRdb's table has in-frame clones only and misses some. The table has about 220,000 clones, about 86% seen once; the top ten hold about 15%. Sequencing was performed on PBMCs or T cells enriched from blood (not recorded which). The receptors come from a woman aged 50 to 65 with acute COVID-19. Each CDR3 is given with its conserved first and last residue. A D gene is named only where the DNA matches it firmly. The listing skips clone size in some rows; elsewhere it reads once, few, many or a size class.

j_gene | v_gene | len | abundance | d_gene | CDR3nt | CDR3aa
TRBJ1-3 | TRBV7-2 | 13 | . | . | TGTGCCAGCGGGGGGGTCTCTGGAAACACCATATATTTT | CASGGVSGNTIYF
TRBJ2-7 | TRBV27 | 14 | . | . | TGTGCCAGCAAGCCACAGGGTCATTTCTACGAGCAGTACTTC | CASKPQGHFYEQYF
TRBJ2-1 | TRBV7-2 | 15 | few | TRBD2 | TGTGCCAGCAGCTTCTTCGGGAGGGCCTACAATGAGCAGTTCTTC | CASSFFGRAYNEQFF
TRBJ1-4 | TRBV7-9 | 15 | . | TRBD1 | TGTGCCAGCAGCTTTTCGGGGACAGCGTGGGGAAAACTGTTTTTT | CASSFSGTAWGKLFF
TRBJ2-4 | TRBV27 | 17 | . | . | TGTGCCAGCAGTCCACCGGGGGGGACAGCTGCCAAAAACATTCAGTACTTC | CASSPPGGTAAKNIQYF
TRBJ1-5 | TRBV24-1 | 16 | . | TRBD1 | TGTGCCACCAGTGGTTCTCCGGGACAGACGTATCAGCCCCAGCATTTT | CATSGSPGQTYQPQHF
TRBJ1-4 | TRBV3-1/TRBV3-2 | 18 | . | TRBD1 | TGTGCCAGCAGCCAAGACCGGGTAAGGGTGACAGGGGTTGAAAAACTGTTTTTT | CASSQDRVRVTGVEKLFF
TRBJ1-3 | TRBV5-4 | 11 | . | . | TGTGCCAGCAGTCAGGCGAACACCATATATTTT | CASSQANTIYF
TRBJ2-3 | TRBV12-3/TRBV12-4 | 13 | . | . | TGTGCCAGCAGGTTGGGCTCCACAGATACGCAGTATTTT | CASRLGSTDTQYF
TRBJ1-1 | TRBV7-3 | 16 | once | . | TGTGCCAGCAGCCCGCACCACCGACAGCAGAACACTGAAGCTTTCTTT | CASSPHHRQQNTEAFF
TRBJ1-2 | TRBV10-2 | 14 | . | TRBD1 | TGCGCCAGCACGGGACAGGGGTCGGCTCATGGCTACACCTTC | CASTGQGSAHGYTF
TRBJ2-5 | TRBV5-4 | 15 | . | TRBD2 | TGTGCCAGCAGCTCCCCCTCGGGCGGGAGAGAGACCCAGTACTTC | CASSSPSGGRETQYF
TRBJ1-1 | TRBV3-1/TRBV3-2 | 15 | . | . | TGTGCCAGCAGCCAAGATCCGGACAGGAACACTGAAGCTTTCTTT | CASSQDPDRNTEAFF
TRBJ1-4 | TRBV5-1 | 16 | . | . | TGCGCCAGCAGCTCTAGCTCGGGTACAACTAATGAAAAACTGTTTTTT | CASSSSSGTTNEKLFF
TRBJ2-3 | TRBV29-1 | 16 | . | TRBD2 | TGCAGCGTTGTAGCGGGAGAAGGGTTAGGGGGAGATACGCAGTATTTT | CSVVAGEGLGGDTQYF
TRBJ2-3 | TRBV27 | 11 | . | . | TGTGCCACCTATGCCGGGATTACGCAGTATTTT | CATYAGITQYF
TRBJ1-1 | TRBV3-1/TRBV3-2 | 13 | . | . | TGTGCCAGCAGCCTCCCACAGAACACTGAAGCTTTCTTT | CASSLPQNTEAFF
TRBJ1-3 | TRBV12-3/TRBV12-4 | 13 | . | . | TGTGCCAGCAGCCGAGTGCTCGGAAACACCATATATTTT | CASSRVLGNTIYF
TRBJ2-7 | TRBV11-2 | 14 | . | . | TGTGCCAGCAGCTTTGGACTCGGCTCCTACGAGCAGTACTTC | CASSFGLGSYEQYF
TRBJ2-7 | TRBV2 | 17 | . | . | TGTGCCAGCAACCCGAGAGAAACCCGGGACTTGTCCTACGAGCAGTACTTC | CASNPRETRDLSYEQYF
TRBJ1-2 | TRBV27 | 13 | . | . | TGTGCCAGCAGTTTACAGGGTATTGAGGGCTACACCTTC | CASSLQGIEGYTF
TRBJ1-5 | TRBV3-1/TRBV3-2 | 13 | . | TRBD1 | TGTGCCAGCAGCCGACAGGGTTATCAGCCCCAGCATTTT | CASSRQGYQPQHF
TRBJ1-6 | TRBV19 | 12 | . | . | TGTGCCAGTAGTATGCCGGGATCACCCCTCCACTTT | CASSMPGSPLHF
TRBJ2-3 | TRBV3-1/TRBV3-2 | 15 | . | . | TGTGCCAGCAGCCGTCAAGGGGGTAGCACAGATACGCAGTATTTT | CASSRQGGSTDTQYF
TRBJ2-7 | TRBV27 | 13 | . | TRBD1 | TGTGCCAGCAGACAACTGACAGGGCCCGAGCAGTACTTC | CASRQLTGPEQYF
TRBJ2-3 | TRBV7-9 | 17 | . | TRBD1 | TGTGCCAGCAGCCCCTACGGGACAGGGACTAACACAGATACGCAGTATTTT | CASSPYGTGTNTDTQYF
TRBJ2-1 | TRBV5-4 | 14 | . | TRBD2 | TGTGCCAGCAGCCCGGGGACTAGGATCCATGAGCAGTTCTTC | CASSPGTRIHEQFF
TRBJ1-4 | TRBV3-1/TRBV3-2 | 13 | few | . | TGTGCCAGCAGCCAAGTAAACGCGGAAAAACTGTTTTTT | CASSQVNAEKLFF
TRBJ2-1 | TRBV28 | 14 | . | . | TGTGCCAGCAGTTTAGGTGCCAACCCGGGGAAGCAGTTCTTC | CASSLGANPGKQFF
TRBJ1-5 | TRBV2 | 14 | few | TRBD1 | TGTGCCAGCAGTGATTGGACAGGGGTGACGCCCCAGCATTTT | CASSDWTGVTPQHF
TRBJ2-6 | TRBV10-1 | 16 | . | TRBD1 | TGCGCCAACTCCGAGACAGGGGGGTCTGGGGCCAACGTCCTGACTTTC | CANSETGGSGANVLTF
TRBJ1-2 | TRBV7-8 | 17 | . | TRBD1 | TGTGCCAGCAGCTTAAGGGGGCGGGCCTCCGCTAACTATGGCTACACCTTC | CASSLRGRASANYGYTF
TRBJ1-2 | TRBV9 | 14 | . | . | TGTGCCAGCAGCGTGGGGCCAGGGGCGGATGGCTACACCTTC | CASSVGPGADGYTF
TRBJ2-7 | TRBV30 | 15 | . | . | TGTGCCTGGAGTACGTCAGGGGCGAGATCCCACGAGCAGTACTTC | CAWSTSGARSHEQYF
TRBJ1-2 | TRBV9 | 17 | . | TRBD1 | TGTGCCAGCAGCCCACAAACAGGGGCCCGATTCAACTATGGCTACACCTTC | CASSPQTGARFNYGYTF
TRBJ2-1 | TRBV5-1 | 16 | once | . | TGCGCCAGCAGCTTGGCTGTCGGAGGCTCCTACAATGAGCAGTTCTTC | CASSLAVGGSYNEQFF
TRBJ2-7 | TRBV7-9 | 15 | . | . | TGTGCCAGCACCCCCTCGGCTAGCAGACACTACGAGCAGTACTTC | CASTPSASRHYEQYF
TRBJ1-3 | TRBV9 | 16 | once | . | TGTGCCAGCAGCCATGCCCGGGACACCTCTGGAAACACCATATATTTT | CASSHARDTSGNTIYF
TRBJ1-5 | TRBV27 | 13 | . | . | TGTGCCAGCAGTTTACACTCAAATCAGCCCCAGCATTTT | CASSLHSNQPQHF
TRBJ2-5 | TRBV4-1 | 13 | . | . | TGCGCCAGCAGCCAAGAGGGGAGCGGGACCCAGTACTTC | CASSQEGSGTQYF
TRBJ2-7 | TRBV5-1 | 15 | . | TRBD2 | TGCGCCAGCAGCTTTTTAGCGGGCGGGTTCTACGAGCAGTACTTC | CASSFLAGGFYEQYF
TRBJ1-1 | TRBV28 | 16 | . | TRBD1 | TGTGCCAGCAGACCCCGGGACAGGGGGCGTAGCACTGAAGCTTTCTTT | CASRPRDRGRSTEAFF
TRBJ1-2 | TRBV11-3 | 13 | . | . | TGTGCCAGCAGCCGCGGACAGAACTATGGCTACACCTTC | CASSRGQNYGYTF
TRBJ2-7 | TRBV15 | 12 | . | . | TGTGCCACCAGCTCCCTCTCCTACGAGCAGTACTTC | CATSSLSYEQYF
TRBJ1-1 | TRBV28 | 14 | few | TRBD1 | TGTGCCAGCATTTTAGGGGGCCGTGACACTGAAGCTTTCTTT | CASILGGRDTEAFF
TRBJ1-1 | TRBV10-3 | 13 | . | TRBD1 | TGTGCCACCACTGGGACAGGGAACACTGAAGCTTTCTTT | CATTGTGNTEAFF
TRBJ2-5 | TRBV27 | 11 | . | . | TGTGCCAGCAGTCTACGCTGGACCCAGTACTTC | CASSLRWTQYF
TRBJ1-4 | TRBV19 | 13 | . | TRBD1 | TGTGCCAGTAGCGGACAGGGGGTGGAAAAACTGTTTTTT | CASSGQGVEKLFF
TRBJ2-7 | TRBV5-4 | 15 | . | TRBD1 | TGTGCCAGCAGCAGAGCGGACAGGGGGCACCACGAGCAGTACTTC | CASSRADRGHHEQYF
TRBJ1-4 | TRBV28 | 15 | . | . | TGTGCCAGCAGTTCAAGAGGAAACTCTAATGAAAAACTGTTTTTT | CASSSRGNSNEKLFF
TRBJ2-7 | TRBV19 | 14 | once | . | TGTGCCAGTAAGGTACAGCCGGACTCCTACGAGCAGTACTTC | CASKVQPDSYEQYF
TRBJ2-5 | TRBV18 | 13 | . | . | TGTGCCAGCTCACCACAACAACAGGAGACCCAGTACTTC | CASSPQQQETQYF
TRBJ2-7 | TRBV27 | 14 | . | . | TGTGCCAGCAGAAATAGACTAGGTTCCTACGAGCAGTACTTC | CASRNRLGSYEQYF
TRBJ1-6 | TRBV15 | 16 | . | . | TGTGCCACCAGCAGAGATAACCCAGGGTTTAATTCACCCCTCCACTTT | CATSRDNPGFNSPLHF
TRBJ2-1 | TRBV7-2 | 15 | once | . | TGTGCCAGCAGCTTAGTTACGGGAGTGAACAATGAGCAGTTCTTC | CASSLVTGVNNEQFF
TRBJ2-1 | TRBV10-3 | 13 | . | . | TGTGCCATCAGCGGCAGGGTCACCAATGAGCAGTTCTTC | CAISGRVTNEQFF